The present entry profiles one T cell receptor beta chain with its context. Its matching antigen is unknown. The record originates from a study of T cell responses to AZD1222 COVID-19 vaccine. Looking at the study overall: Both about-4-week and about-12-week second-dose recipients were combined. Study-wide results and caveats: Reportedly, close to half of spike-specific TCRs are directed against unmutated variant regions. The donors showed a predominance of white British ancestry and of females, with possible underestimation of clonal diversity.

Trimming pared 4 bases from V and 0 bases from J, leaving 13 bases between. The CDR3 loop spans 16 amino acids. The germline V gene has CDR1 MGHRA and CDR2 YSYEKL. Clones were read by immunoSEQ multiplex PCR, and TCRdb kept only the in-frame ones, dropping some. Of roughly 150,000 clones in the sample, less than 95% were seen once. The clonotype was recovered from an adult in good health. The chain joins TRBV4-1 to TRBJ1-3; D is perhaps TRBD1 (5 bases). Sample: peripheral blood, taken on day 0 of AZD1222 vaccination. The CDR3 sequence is CASSPADSSSGNTIYF. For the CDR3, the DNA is TGCGCCAGCAGCCCGGCCGACAGTAGCTCTGGAAACACCATATATTTT.